This T cell receptor (beta chain) originates from a study of T-cell memory formation after mild COVID-19. Looking at the study overall: Clusters were largely donor specific.

TCRdb used MiXCR to reprocess the 5' RACE reads, holding one entry per CDR3 protein. The sample includes approximately 430,000 distinct CDR3 sequences, 23% of them seen just once. There are a few counts of this clonotype. What it recognizes is unknown. Study-wide results and limits: There was a balanced CD4/CD8 profile in clones contracting day 15 to 85, and later expanders leaned CD4+.

With V trimmed by 4 bases and J by 4 bases, 8 bases remained unmatched. CDR3 length: 15 residues. CDR1 and CDR2 (germline): SGHKS, YYEKEE (reference sequence). The TCR was taken from an adult woman who had mild COVID-19 (a few samples of this study predate the infection). Cell type and time point are not known. The sequenced material came from PBMCs or a T cell subset sorted from them (not recorded which). The J gene is TRBJ2-1, the V gene TRBV5-5, with 7 positions matching TRBD2. The CDR3 bases are TGTGCCAGCAGCCGGGGAACTAGCGAATACAATGAGCAGTTCTTC. It is translated as CASSRGTSEYNEQFF.